The 4 T cell receptor beta chains listed next were all sequenced from one sample in a study of blood T cell repertoires in COVID-19. TCRdb keeps only in-frame clones here, not all; method: immunoSEQ multiplex PCR. This repertoire shows 150,000 to 200,000 clones, approximately 85% found once; its top ten account for 3.3%. The source material was peripheral blood. The receptors derive from a man in his 60s with acute or convalescent COVID-19.

The rearrangement joins TRBV6-2 or TRBV6-3 to TRBJ1-5; D remains unclear. The germline V gene has CDR1 MNHEY and CDR2 SVGEGT. Trimming took 5 bases from V and 4 from J, leaving 6 bases between them. The CDR3 consists of 12 residues. CDR3 region: CASSLFNQPQHF. The CDR3 nucleotides read TGTGCCAGCAGTCTATTTAATCAGCCCCAGCATTTT.

The chain combines TRBV3-1 (or the pseudogene TRBV3-2) with TRBJ2-7; unclear D gene. From germline, CDR1 is LGHDT and CDR2 YNNKEL (reference sequence). The CDR3 is 13 residues long. V lost 4 bases and J lost 1, with 8 bases in between. The CDR3, as DNA: TGTGCCAGCAGCCGGGCCTTTTCCTACGAGCAGTACTTC. Translation gives CASSRAFSYEQYF.

The chain joins TRBV28 to TRBJ1-2; unclear D gene. V shed 3 bases and J shed 7 bases, with 12 bases lying between them. CDR1 and CDR2 from the germline V gene are MDHEN and SYDVKM. The CDR3 sequence is 13 residues long. The CDR3 DNA reads TGTGCCAGCAGTTTTCGGGGTGGTGGTGGCTACACCTTC. It encodes CASSFRGGGGYTF.

This chain links TRBV9 with TRBJ1-1, with 8 bases that match TRBD1. CDR3 length equals 13 residues. Germline CDR1 and CDR2: SGDLS and YYNGEE. The ends lost 2 bases at V and 6 bases at J; junction bases unmatched: 3. This CDR3 is CASSVPGGSEAFF. CDR3 DNA: TGTGCCAGCAGCGTTCCAGGGGGCTCTGAAGCTTTCTTT.